A single sample is the source of the 21 T cell receptor beta chains below, sequenced in a study of OX40 agonist ivuxolimab in advanced cancers. Libraries were prepared by immunoSEQ multiplex PCR; TCRdb keeps only in-frame clonotypes and omits some of them. The table has roughly 100,000 clones, 75% to 95% seen once. The source material was CD4+ or CD8+ T cells sorted from blood, sampled in a trial of the OX40 agonist ivuxolimab. The receptor set was obtained from an adult with an advanced solid tumor such as melanoma, head and neck, liver or kidney cancer.

DNA of the CDR3: TGTGCCAGCAGCCGCGGGACAGGAGACTACGAGCAGTACTTC. It specifies CASSRGTGDYEQYF. The V gene is TRBV7-9, the J gene TRBJ2-7, with TRBD1 matching over 8 bases. Germline CDR1 SEHNR, CDR2 FQNEAQ (reference sequence). V lost 5 bases, J lost 3 bases, and 6 bases stayed unmatched. The CDR3 covers 14 residues.

This clone was counted once. This rearrangement joins TRBV5-4 to TRBJ1-4, with D unresolved. Looked up from germline, CDR1 is SGHNT and CDR2 is YYREEE (reference sequence). V was clipped by 3 bases and J by 5 bases, with 11 bases between them. The CDR3 consists of 14 residues. CDR3 sequence reads: CASSSPGKNEKLFF. In DNA, the CDR3 is TGTGCCAGCAGCTCGCCCGGGAAGAATGAAAAACTGTTTTTT. The complete variable domain, with remaining parts taken from reference TRBV5-4 and TRBJ1-4, reads ETGVTQSPTHLIKTRGQQVTLRCSSQSGHNTVSWYQQALGQGPQFIFQYYREEENGRGNFPPRFSGLQFPNYSSELNVNALELDDSALYLCASSSPGKNEKLFFGSGTQLSVL.

The J gene is TRBJ2-2, the V gene TRBV7-2, with 10 bases lining up with TRBD1. The ends lost 5 bases at V and 5 bases at J; junction bases unmatched: 8. CDR3 length: 16 amino acids. Looked up from germline, CDR1 is SGHTA and CDR2 is FQGNSA. This CDR3 reads CASSRDRGPRTGELFF. The CDR3 nucleotides are TGTGCCAGCAGCCGAGACAGGGGGCCCCGAACCGGGGAGCTGTTTTTT. Drawing the rest from reference TRBV7-2 and TRBJ2-2, the complete variable domain is GAGVSQSPSNKVTEKGKDVELRCDPISGHTALYWYRQSLGQGLEFLIYFQGNSAPDKSGLPSDRFSAERTGGSVSTLTIQRTQQEDSAVYLCASSRDRGPRTGELFFGEGSRLTVL.

This chain uses TRBV29-1 with TRBJ1-2; D not certain. The CDR3 runs to 14 residues. Looked up from germline, CDR1 is SQVTM and CDR2 is ANQGSEA. V was pared by 1 base and J by 4 bases, with 13 bases between. CDR3 in DNA: TGCAGCGTTGAAGTCACGCGGGGTGGCTATGGCTACACCTTC. Protein: CSVEVTRGGYGYTF.

The V and J genes are TRBV30 and TRBJ2-5; no clear D gene. This CDR3 has 12 residues. Between the trimmed V and J ends, which lost 2 bases and 0 bases, there was a span of 4 bases. Per the germline V gene, CDR1 is GTSNPN and CDR2 is SVGIG (reference sequence). The CDR3 coding sequence is TGTGCCTGGAGTAGCTACCAAGAGACCCAGTACTTC. This encodes CAWSSYQETQYF.

The CDR3 coding sequence is TGTGCCAGCAGCGTAGAGGCTCCGGGGACTGAAGCTTTCTTT. Its translation: CASSVEAPGTEAFF. The chain recombines TRBV9 with TRBJ1-1, with no clear D. The CDR3 loop spans 14 amino acids. The germline CDR1 and CDR2 sequences are SGDLS and YYNGEE. Deletions cut 0 bases from V and 5 bases from J, with 11 bases between. The variable domain in full, with the rest retrieved from reference TRBV9 and TRBJ1-1, is DSGVTQTPKHLITATGQRVTLRCSPRSGDLSVYWYQQSLDQGLQFLIQYYNGEERAKGNILERFSAQQFPDLHSELNLSSLELGDSALYFCASSVEAPGTEAFFGQGTRLTVV.

The chain combines TRBV6-4 with TRBJ2-5, with 8 bases aligning to TRBD1. CDR1 MRHNA and CDR2 SNTAGT come from the germline V gene. The V segment lost 6 bases and the J segment 2 bases; nucleotides outside the gene matches: 8. The CDR3 is made up of 15 amino acids. The CDR3 DNA is TGTGCCAGCAGACCCAAGGACAGGGTACAAGAGACCCAGTACTTC. Protein product: CASRPKDRVQETQYF.

Points on this clone: One end of the junction does not line up with germline, which may come from a read error. The V gene is TRBV7-7, the J gene TRBJ2-1; D might be TRBD2 (6 bases). Germline CDR1 is SSHAT and CDR2 is FNYEAQ (reference sequence). There are 15 residues in the CDR3. This chain's CDR3 is CASSPGEAAWNEQFF. The CDR3 DNA is TGTGCTAGCAGCCCCGGGGAGGCGGCTTGGAATGAGCAGTTCTTC.

J is TRBJ2-3 and V is TRBV7-9, with 8 positions matching TRBD1. From germline, CDR1 is SEHNR and CDR2 FQNEAQ (reference sequence). Trimming took 4 bases from V and 4 from J; bases not matched to a gene: 4. The CDR3 has 14 residues. CDR3 in DNA: TGTGCCAGCAGCTCCGGGACAGGATCAGATACGCAGTATTTT. Translating gives CASSSGTGSDTQYF.

A note on this clone: At the DNA level, this CDR3 is encoded by other sequences in the same sample as well. The V gene is TRBV7-8, the J gene TRBJ2-7; 13 bases align to TRBD2. Germline V CDR1 and CDR2: SGHVS, FQNEAQ. The CDR3 loop spans 18 amino acids. The ends lost 5 bases at V and 0 bases at J; junction bases unmatched: 10. Here the CDR3 reads CASSLGLAGSSTSYEQYF. CDR3 DNA: TGTGCCAGCAGCCTGGGACTAGCGGGGTCCTCGACCTCCTACGAGCAGTACTTC.

This chain uses TRBV7-2 with TRBJ2-3, with D possibly TRBD1 on 5 matching bases. The CDR3 covers 11 residues. Per the germline V gene, CDR1 is SGHTA and CDR2 is FQGNSA. V dropped 5 bases and J dropped 5 bases, with 5 bases sitting between them. CDR3 nucleotide sequence: TGTGCCAGCAGCAGGGGAGATACGCAGTATTTT. Residues: CASSRGDTQYF.

This clone has just one count. This chain links TRBV10-1 with TRBJ1-2; 7 positions agree with TRBD1. The CDR3 spans 14 residues. Per the germline V gene, CDR1 is WNHNN and CDR2 is SYGVQD (reference sequence). V was clipped by 5 bases and J by 7 bases; unmatched bases: 10. CDR3 amino acids: CASSRTGDPFGYTF. The CDR3 DNA follows: TGCGCCAGCAGTAGAACAGGGGACCCCTTTGGCTACACCTTC.

The chain couples TRBV28 to TRBJ1-2; 9 nucleotides align to TRBD1. CDR1 is MDHEN, CDR2 SYDVKM, per germline. The CDR3 contains 14 residues. The J segment lost 7 bases and the V segment lost 6 bases, leaving 9 bases of the junction unmatched. The CDR3 bases are TGTGCCAGCAGAGCCCCGGGACAGGGAGGTGGCTACACCTTC. It yields the protein CASRAPGQGGGYTF.

The V gene is TRBV6-4, the J gene TRBJ2-2, with a weak D call TRBD2 (6 bases). From germline, CDR1 is MRHNA and CDR2 SNTAGT. The CDR3 contains 14 residues. Trimming took off 4 bases at V and 3 bases at J, with 9 bases between the two ends. The CDR3 reads CASSAGTYTGELFF. The CDR3 DNA sequence: TGTGCCAGCAGTGCTGGGACTTACACCGGGGAGCTGTTTTTT.

The chain carries TRBV30 and TRBJ2-1; the D gene is possibly TRBD1 (6 bases). CDR1 is GTSNPN and CDR2 is SVGIG in the germline V gene (reference sequence). V gave up 1 base and J gave up 9 bases, with 13 bases separating them. The CDR3 spans 13 residues. The CDR3 region is CAWSASGAGEQFF. CDR3 nucleotide sequence: TGTGCCTGGAGTGCCTCAGGGGCGGGTGAGCAGTTCTTC.

This clone was found once. This chain joins TRBV6-4 and TRBJ2-1, with a tentative D call TRBD2 (6 bases). Trimming took 3 bases from V and 6 from J, leaving 15 bases between them. The CDR3 extends over 15 amino acids. From germline, CDR1 is MRHNA and CDR2 SNTAGT. The CDR3: CASSEPGLAPNEQFF. The CDR3 DNA is TGTGCCAGCAGTGAGCCGGGACTGGCCCCCAATGAGCAGTTCTTC.

The chain joins TRBV27 to TRBJ1-6; possible D gene TRBD1, 6 bases. The CDR3 contains 16 residues. Per the germline V gene, CDR1 is MNHEY and CDR2 is SMNVEV (reference sequence). Trimming shortened V by 0 bases and J by 10 bases, and 16 bases separated the two germline ends. CDR3 loop: CASSLSPGGERSPLHF. The CDR3 DNA reads TGTGCCAGCAGTTTATCCCCGGGGGGCGAGCGGTCACCCCTCCACTTT.

This chain joins TRBV30 and TRBJ1-4, with 7 bases matching TRBD1. Germline CDR1 reads GTSNPN; CDR2 reads SVGIG (reference sequence). CDR3 size: 16 residues. V lost 2 bases and J lost 2; bases outside the gene matches: 8. The CDR3 sequence: CAWSLQGIMTNEKLFF. CDR3 bases: TGTGCCTGGAGTTTACAGGGGATAATGACTAATGAAAAACTGTTTTTT.

The chain is built from TRBV4-3 and TRBJ1-2; perhaps TRBD1 as D (6 bases). Between the trimmed V and J ends, which lost 0 bases and 5 bases, there was a span of 16 bases. The germline gives CDR1 LGHNA, CDR2 YSLEER. This CDR3 spans 16 amino acids. CDR3 nucleotide sequence: TGCGCCAGCAGCCAAGAGGGGGGGGCTCAAGGTTATGGCTACACCTTC. Protein product: CASSQEGGAQGYGYTF.

The rearrangement joins TRBV19 to TRBJ1-6; weak D call: TRBD1 (5 bases). The CDR3 totals 16 residues. V lost 6 bases and J lost 5, with 17 bases in between. The germline V gene has CDR1 LNHDA and CDR2 SQIVND (reference sequence). The CDR3 nucleotides read TGTGCCAGTAGCACACTTACCTCCAGGGATAATTCACCCCTCCACTTT. It translates to CASSTLTSRDNSPLHF.

The V gene is TRBV5-4, the J gene TRBJ1-5; D perhaps matches TRBD1 (6 bases). This CDR3 contains 12 residues. V gave up 4 bases and J gave up 15 bases, with 17 bases separating them. Germline values: CDR1 SGHNT, CDR2 YYREEE (reference sequence). In DNA form, the CDR3 reads TGTGCCAGCAGCACGGTAGGGGGGAAGAGGCATTTT. This codes for CASSTVGGKRHF. The full variable domain, its missing parts supplied by reference TRBV5-4 and TRBJ1-5, is ETGVTQSPTHLIKTRGQQVTLRCSSQSGHNTVSWYQQALGQGPQFIFQYYREEENGRGNFPPRFSGLQFPNYSSELNVNALELDDSALYLCASSTVGGKRHFGDGTRLSIL.